These 20 T cell receptor beta chains originate from one sample sequenced in a study of control samples from healthy donors and cancer patients (TCRdb year 2020). To prepare the library, the immunoSEQ multiplex PCR assay was applied. Drawn from immuneACCESS, this table holds only the in-frame rearrangements with V and J called that TCRdb kept. Clones are partly lost; checked studies trace under half to an unresolved V gene and leave the rest unexplained. The sample has over 120,000 clones on record, just under 95% of them singletons. Approximately 14% of the sample goes to the ten largest clones. Sequencing used PBMCs. The receptors originated from a man aged 60 to 69 with colorectal cancer.

This chain uses TRBV7-2 with TRBJ2-7, with a possible D match to TRBD1 (6 bases). The CDR3 is 14 amino acids. CDR1 and CDR2 (germline): SGHTA, FQGNSA. V was trimmed by 5 bases and J by 4 bases, leaving 15 bases between them. The CDR3 loop is CASSQLQDSYEQYF. Here the CDR3 DNA reads TGTGCCAGCAGCCAACTCCAGGACAGTTACGAGCAGTACTTC.

The chain is built from TRBV10-2 and TRBJ2-1, with unresolved D. Trimming removed 8 bases at V and 0 bases at J, with 8 bases between. Germline V gene data show CDR1 as WSHSY and CDR2 as SAAADI. The CDR3 consists of 13 residues. DNA of the CDR3: TGCGCCAGCGGGTTGAGCTCCTACAATGAGCAGTTCTTC. Translating it yields CASGLSSYNEQFF.

The chain is built from TRBV2 and TRBJ1-1; D is unclear. CDR3 length equals 13 residues. Germline V gene lookup returns CDR1 SNHLY and CDR2 FYNNEI. Trimming left V 4 bases short and J 1 base short, with 7 bases between. For the CDR3, the DNA is TGTGCCAGCAGTGCCGAGTCGAACACTGAAGCTTTCTTT. Translated, it gives CASSAESNTEAFF.

This clone was recorded a few times. The chain uses TRBV12-3 or TRBV12-4 and TRBJ2-7; the D is unclear. The ends were cut back, 7 bases at V and 6 bases at J, with 16 bases in the middle. The CDR3 loop spans 13 amino acids. CDR3 sequence (DNA): TGTGCCAGCAAAGAAGCTACCTTCGGCGAGCAGTACTTC. Its protein is CASKEATFGEQYF.

The V gene is TRBV5-1, the J gene TRBJ2-7, with D possibly TRBD1 on 5 matching bases. The CDR3 is made up of 15 amino acids. The V gene lost 5 bases and the J gene lost 3 bases, with 18 bases spanning the gap. CDR1 SGHRS and CDR2 YFSETQ come from the germline V gene. Here the CDR3 reads CASRQGDTAFYEQYF. The CDR3 coding sequence is TGCGCCAGCAGGCAGGGCGATACCGCCTTCTACGAGCAGTACTTC.

The chain combines TRBV29-1 with TRBJ1-1; D gene ambiguous. The V gene lost 1 base and the J gene lost 5 bases, with 11 bases spanning the gap. This CDR3 has 13 residues. Germline assignment: CDR1 SQVTM and CDR2 ANQGSEA. DNA for the CDR3: TGCAGCGTTGAAGTTTGGGTGAGGACTGAAGCTTTCTTT. As protein: CSVEVWVRTEAFF.

This clone was picked up one time. This chain links TRBV19 with TRBJ1-6; D is uncertain. The V end lost 6 bases, the J end lost 7 bases, and 10 bases lay between the germline ends. CDR3 length: 13 residues. Germline-derived CDR1 and CDR2 are LNHDA and SQIVND (reference sequence). The CDR3 is CASRIQGNSPLHF. The CDR3 DNA is TGTGCCAGTAGGATACAAGGGAATTCACCCCTCCACTTT.

This clone was recorded only once. The chain couples TRBV13 to TRBJ1-1; D might be TRBD1 (5 bases). CDR3 length: 14 residues. Trimming pared 4 bases from V and 4 bases from J, leaving 13 bases between. Looked up from germline, CDR1 is PRHDT and CDR2 is FYEKMQ (reference sequence). The CDR3 region is CASSSVGVSTEAFF. The CDR3, as DNA: TGTGCCAGCAGCTCAGTAGGGGTTAGCACTGAAGCTTTCTTT.

This rearrangement joins TRBV5-1 to TRBJ2-5; 8 bases are shared with TRBD2. Germline V gene lookup returns CDR1 SGHRS and CDR2 YFSETQ. The CDR3 has 17 residues. Trimming removed 1 base from V and 2 bases from J; junction bases left unmatched: 10. The CDR3 is CASSLRPSGGFQETQYF. The CDR3 region has the DNA TGCGCCAGCAGCTTGAGGCCCAGCGGGGGTTTTCAAGAGACCCAGTACTTC.

The chain uses TRBV6-2 or TRBV6-3 and TRBJ1-1; no firm D call. From germline, CDR1 is MNHEY and CDR2 SVGEGT. The CDR3 has 13 residues. Trimming left V 5 bases short and J 1 base short, with 8 bases between. The CDR3 region is CASSTRTNTEAFF. The DNA of the CDR3 is TGTGCCAGCAGTACCCGGACGAACACTGAAGCTTTCTTT.

The chain carries TRBV3-1 (or the pseudogene TRBV3-2) and TRBJ2-1, with 10 positions matching TRBD1. In germline, CDR1 is LGHDT, CDR2 YNNKEL (reference sequence). This CDR3 has 18 amino acids. The J segment lost 6 bases and the V segment lost 4 bases, leaving 15 bases of the junction unmatched. CDR3 DNA sequence: TGTGCCAGCAGCCCTATCGAAGGGACAGGGGCGAGCGCCAATGAGCAGTTCTTC. Encoded protein: CASSPIEGTGASANEQFF.

The chain recombines TRBV5-1 with TRBJ1-6, with D unclear. CDR3 length equals 16 residues. The V gene's germline CDR1 is SGHRS and CDR2 YFSETQ. V was cut by 0 bases and J by 1 base, with 8 bases left in between. CDR3 in DNA: TGCGCCAGCAGCTTGGTAGGTAGTTCCTATAATTCACCCCTCCACTTT. Residues: CASSLVGSSYNSPLHF.

The V gene is TRBV12-3 or TRBV12-4, the J gene TRBJ2-5; D remains ambiguous. The CDR3 is 13 residues long. Trimming stripped 3 bases from V and 2 bases from J, with 7 bases between. DNA for the CDR3: TGTGCCAGCAGTTTGGTCGGTCAAGAGACCCAGTACTTC. This encodes CASSLVGQETQYF.

The chain couples TRBV5-5 to TRBJ2-2; tentatively, D is TRBD2 (6 bases). CDR3 length: 15 amino acids. CDR1 and CDR2 (germline): SGHKS, YYEKEE (reference sequence). V was shortened by 0 bases and J by 6 bases, with 12 bases between the two germline ends. The CDR3 DNA follows: TGTGCCAGCAGCTTGGGTACGGGGGTGGCCGGGGAGCTGTTTTTT. Protein sequence: CASSLGTGVAGELFF.

This clone has only one observation. The rearrangement joins TRBV6-1 to TRBJ2-7; D is perhaps TRBD2 (5 bases). V was clipped by 3 bases and J by 3 bases, with 12 bases between them. The germline V gene encodes CDR1 MNHNS and CDR2 SASEGT. The CDR3 loop spans 14 amino acids. The CDR3 sequence: CASSDRGRGYEQYF. Written as DNA, the CDR3 is TGTGCCAGCAGTGACCGTGGGAGAGGCTACGAGCAGTACTTC.

The chain carries TRBV5-6 and TRBJ2-4; D is perhaps TRBD2 (6 bases). Trimming shortened V by 2 bases and J by 6 bases, and 9 bases separated the two germline ends. This CDR3 is 13 amino acids long. Germline CDR1 reads SGHDT; CDR2 reads YYEEEE. The CDR3: CASSFRGTNIQYF. CDR3 bases: TGTGCCAGCAGCTTCCGGGGGACAAACATTCAGTACTTC. The full variable domain, in which reference TRBV5-6 and TRBJ2-4 provide the parts outside the CDR3, is DAGVTQSPTHLIKTRGQQVTLRCSPKSGHDTVSWYQQALGQGPQFIFQYYEEEERQRGNFPDRFSGHQFPNYSSELNVNALLLGDSALYLCASSFRGTNIQYFGAGTRLSVL.

The V call is TRBV27, the J call TRBJ1-2; D gene ambiguous. Germline-derived CDR1 and CDR2 are MNHEY and SMNVEV (reference sequence). The CDR3 is 16 amino acids. The V end lost 8 bases, the J end lost 0 bases, and 19 bases lay between the germline ends. DNA for the CDR3: TGTGCCAGCTCCCCCTCGGTAGGCAGTGCTAACTATGGCTACACCTTC. As protein: CASSPSVGSANYGYTF.

The chain recombines TRBV5-4 with TRBJ2-3, with 7 bases matching TRBD2. This CDR3 has 15 residues. V shed 4 bases and J 5 bases; nucleotides not matched to a gene: 10. Germline V gives CDR1 SGHNT, CDR2 YYREEE (reference sequence). The CDR3 sequence is CASSLGLEVGDTQYF. CDR3 DNA sequence: TGTGCCAGCAGCCTTGGACTAGAAGTGGGAGATACGCAGTATTTT.

The V and J genes are TRBV6-1 and TRBJ2-1; 10 nucleotides line up with TRBD1. J was trimmed by 1 base and V by 4 bases; bases with no gene match: 4. The CDR3 length is 16 residues. Germline V gene lookup returns CDR1 MNHNS and CDR2 SASEGT. CDR3 DNA sequence: TGTGCCAGCAGTGGAGGGGACAGGGGATCCTACAATGAGCAGTTCTTC. Protein product: CASSGGDRGSYNEQFF.

J is TRBJ1-5 and V is TRBV19; TRBD1 aligns across 7 bases. J was trimmed by 0 bases and V by 6 bases; bases with no gene match: 8. The CDR3 sequence is 16 residues long. Germline values: CDR1 LNHDA, CDR2 SQIVND (reference sequence). As DNA, the CDR3 is TGTGCCAGTAGCCCAGACAGGGTGAATAGCAATCAGCCCCAGCATTTT. It encodes CASSPDRVNSNQPQHF.